The 26 T cell receptor beta chains in this list originate from one sample, sequenced in a study of blood T cell repertoires in COVID-19. TCRdb's copy holds only in-frame clones and misses some; the assay was immunoSEQ multiplex PCR. There are 220,000 or so clones in the sample; around 91% occur only once, and over 13% lies in the top ten. Sequences were obtained from PBMCs or T cells enriched from blood (not recorded which). Every receptor here comes from a man younger than 40 who had been exposed to COVID-19.

This chain connects TRBV18 to TRBJ2-1; 8 positions match TRBD1. There are 16 residues in the CDR3. Losses at the gene ends were 6 bases for V and 7 bases for J; bases not matched to a gene: 14. Germline values: CDR1 KGHSH, CDR2 LQKENI. The chain's CDR3 is CASSPADRVLLNEQFF. The CDR3 nucleotides are TGTGCCAGCTCCCCTGCGGACAGGGTTCTTTTAAATGAGCAGTTCTTC.

This rearrangement joins TRBV19 to TRBJ1-5; 7 nucleotides align to TRBD1. This CDR3 comprises 13 residues. Unmatched junction bases numbered 7, after V lost 10 bases and J lost 4 bases. Germline V CDR1 and CDR2: LNHDA, SQIVND (reference sequence). CDR3 sequence (DNA): TGTGCCACCCGCGGGACAGAAAATCAGCCCCAGCATTTT. It encodes CATRGTENQPQHF. Full variable domain (outside the CDR3, taken from reference TRBV19 and TRBJ1-5): DGGITQSPKYLFRKEGQNVTLSCEQNLNHDAMYWYRQDPGQGLRLIYYSQIVNDFQKGDIAEGYSVSREKKESFPLTVTSAQKNPTAFYLCATRGTENQPQHFGDGTRLSIL.

The rearrangement uses TRBV19 and TRBJ1-6, with 8 bases identical to TRBD1. Germline V gives CDR1 LNHDA, CDR2 SQIVND (reference sequence). Trimming removed 0 bases from V and 14 bases from J; junction bases left unmatched: 12. The CDR3 runs 16 residues. CDR3 DNA sequence: TGTGCCAGTAGTATAGATCCAACAGGGGGGCCTAGGGCCCTCCACTTT. The encoded protein is CASSIDPTGGPRALHF.

The chain recombines TRBV12-3 or TRBV12-4 with TRBJ1-6; D is unresolved. The CDR3 runs 13 residues. With 2 bases removed from V and 7 bases from J, the gap between germline ends came to 6 bases. The CDR3 coding sequence is TGTGCCAGCAGTTTAAGGCGGAATTCACCCCTCCACTTT. As protein: CASSLRRNSPLHF.

The V and J genes are TRBV3-1 (or the pseudogene TRBV3-2) and TRBJ2-7; D might be TRBD2 (6 bases). Germline V gene lookup returns CDR1 LGHDT and CDR2 YNNKEL (reference sequence). The CDR3 runs to 15 residues. Trimming pared 0 bases from V and 4 bases from J, leaving 13 bases between. The CDR3 coding sequence is TGTGCCAGCAGCCAAGAGGTCGGGGAGGATTACGAGCAGTACTTC. The encoded protein is CASSQEVGEDYEQYF.

The DNA of the CDR3 is TGCAGTGCTGGGACATTCTATGGCTACACCTTC. This translates into CSAGTFYGYTF. The gene calls are TRBV20-1 and TRBJ1-2; D is perhaps TRBD1 (6 bases). The CDR3 extends over 11 amino acids. The germline V and J ends were trimmed by 5 bases and 4 bases, with 8 bases remaining between them. Germline V gene data show CDR1 as DFQATT and CDR2 as SNEGSKA (reference sequence).

The chain has TRBV10-1 and TRBJ1-6; D possibly corresponds to TRBD1 (5 bases). This CDR3 has 15 residues. Germline assignment: CDR1 WNHNN and CDR2 SYGVQD (reference sequence). Trimming removed 6 bases from V and 4 bases from J, with 13 bases in between. The CDR3 loop reads CASSPGLSYNSPLHF. In DNA form, the CDR3 reads TGCGCCAGCAGCCCGGGACTCTCGTATAATTCACCCCTCCACTTT.

The chain combines TRBV2 with TRBJ2-7; 13 positions match TRBD2. Germline V gives CDR1 SNHLY, CDR2 FYNNEI. This CDR3 comprises 15 residues. V shed 7 bases and J 0 bases; nucleotides not matched to a gene: 3. In nucleotides, the CDR3 is TGTGCCAGCAAGGGACTAGCGGGGAGCTCCTACGAGCAGTACTTC. Residues: CASKGLAGSSYEQYF.

The V gene is TRBV4-2, the J gene TRBJ1-1, with D possibly TRBD1 on 6 matching bases. CDR1 LGHNA and CDR2 YNFKEQ come from the germline V gene. V lost 3 bases, J lost 5 bases, and 25 bases lay in between. This CDR3 is built from 18 residues. The DNA for the CDR3 is TGTGCCAGCAGCCAGGACACTCTACGGGGGGCCAGACGGACTGAAGCTTTCTTT. This codes for CASSQDTLRGARRTEAFF.

The rearrangement uses TRBV4-3 and TRBJ2-1, with a possible D match to TRBD1 (6 bases). This CDR3 comprises 20 residues. Trimming cost V 0 bases and J 0 bases, with 21 bases left between them. In germline, CDR1 is LGHNA, CDR2 YSLEER. CDR3 nucleotide sequence: TGCGCCAGCAGCCAAGATCATGGGGTGAGGGGGACCTACTCCTACAATGAGCAGTTCTTC. Translation gives CASSQDHGVRGTYSYNEQFF.

This clone came up a few times. The chain uses TRBV19 and TRBJ1-5; tentative D call: TRBD1 (6 bases). The V end lost 6 bases, the J end lost 0 bases, and 18 bases lay between the germline ends. Germline CDR1 LNHDA, CDR2 SQIVND (reference sequence). The CDR3 covers 17 residues. The CDR3 nucleotides are TGTGCCAGTAGGGAGATTAACAGGGCGGATAGCAATCAGCCCCAGCATTTT. Encoded protein: CASREINRADSNQPQHF.

The chain joins TRBV9 to TRBJ2-3; perhaps TRBD2 as D (7 bases). Trimming cost V 0 bases and J 2 bases, with 13 bases left between them. The CDR3 is 16 amino acids. Germline CDR1 is SGDLS and CDR2 is YYNGEE. The DNA for the CDR3 is TGTGCCAGCAGCGTAGGACCCCGGGGGGCCACAGATACGCAGTATTTT. Translated: CASSVGPRGATDTQYF. The variable domain in full, completed from reference TRBV9 and TRBJ2-3, reads DSGVTQTPKHLITATGQRVTLRCSPRSGDLSVYWYQQSLDQGLQFLIQYYNGEERAKGNILERFSAQQFPDLHSELNLSSLELGDSALYFCASSVGPRGATDTQYFGPGTRLTVL.

This chain uses TRBV27 with TRBJ1-5; D is perhaps TRBD1 (6 bases). Germline CDR1 and CDR2: MNHEY and SMNVEV (reference sequence). The V and J ends lost 0 bases and 4 bases respectively, with 10 bases between them. The CDR3 length is 15 residues. Here the CDR3 reads CASSLSRGGNQPQHF. CDR3 coding DNA: TGTGCCAGCAGTTTATCCAGGGGTGGAAATCAGCCCCAGCATTTT.

The chain links TRBV2 to TRBJ2-2; tentatively, D is TRBD2 (5 bases). From germline, CDR1 is SNHLY and CDR2 FYNNEI. This CDR3 comprises 14 residues. The V end lost 6 bases, the J end lost 1 base, and 9 bases lay between the germline ends. CDR3 in amino acids: CASRYSGNTGELFF. Here the CDR3 DNA reads TGTGCCAGCAGATACAGCGGGAACACCGGGGAGCTGTTTTTT.

The gene calls are TRBV2 and TRBJ2-7; unclear D gene. This CDR3 contains 10 residues. Germline CDR1 and CDR2: SNHLY and FYNNEI. Trimming removed 7 bases from V and 6 bases from J, with 7 bases in between. The CDR3 bases are TGTGCCAGCATAAGAGGCGAGCAGTACTTC. Protein product: CASIRGEQYF.

This chain connects TRBV6-1 to TRBJ2-2; no clear D. V dropped 0 bases and J dropped 4 bases, with 9 bases sitting between them. Looked up from germline, CDR1 is MNHNS and CDR2 is SASEGT. The CDR3 runs to 15 residues. This CDR3 is CASSEAVHATGELFF. CDR3 bases: TGTGCCAGCAGTGAAGCGGTACATGCCACCGGGGAGCTGTTTTTT.

This chain uses TRBV5-5 with TRBJ1-1, with D maybe TRBD1 (6 bases). V was cut by 4 bases and J by 11 bases, with 21 bases left in between. The CDR3 consists of 14 residues. From germline, CDR1 is SGHKS and CDR2 YYEKEE (reference sequence). The CDR3, as DNA: TGTGCCAGCAGCCGGGGGGCAGACGGGAGCACGGCTTTCTTT. Protein sequence: CASSRGADGSTAFF.

With respect to this clone: Germline is not matched at one junction end, which may reflect a read error. The rearrangement links TRBV7-3 to TRBJ1-1; D remains ambiguous. This CDR3 region has 15 residues. Germline CDR1 and CDR2: SGHTA and FQGTGA. For the CDR3, the DNA is TGTGCCAGCAGCTCCCCGGGAGGTAGGAGCACTCAAGCTTTCTTT. Encoded protein: CASSSPGGRSTQAFF.

This chain connects TRBV7-2 to TRBJ1-2; D gene uncertain. The CDR3 spans 10 residues. V was pared by 8 bases and J by 10 bases, with 11 bases between. Germline CDR1 reads SGHTA; CDR2 reads FQGNSA. CDR3 region: CASGSLIYTF. DNA for the CDR3: TGTGCCAGCGGTAGCCTTATCTACACCTTC.

J is TRBJ1-4 and V is TRBV5-1; D is perhaps TRBD1 (5 bases). Per the germline V gene, CDR1 is SGHRS and CDR2 is YFSETQ. V lost 0 bases and J lost 11, with 17 bases in between. The CDR3 is made up of 15 amino acids. CDR3: CASSLDLGGSKKLFF. The CDR3 region has the DNA TGCGCCAGCAGCTTGGATTTGGGGGGGAGCAAGAAACTGTTTTTT.

The chain recombines TRBV18 with TRBJ1-2, with D perhaps TRBD1 (5 bases). Germline loops: CDR1 KGHSH, CDR2 LQKENI. The CDR3 length is 12 residues. V shed 6 bases and J shed 4 bases, with 9 bases lying between them. The CDR3 region is CASSDTGYGYTF. In DNA, the CDR3 is TGTGCCAGCTCGGATACAGGCTATGGCTACACCTTC.

This sequence joins TRBV19 and TRBJ1-6; D is perhaps TRBD1 (5 bases). There are 14 residues in the CDR3. The germline CDR1 and CDR2 sequences are LNHDA and SQIVND (reference sequence). V lost 7 bases and J lost 10, with 17 bases in between. This chain's CDR3 is CASTPWGEGSPLHF. CDR3 DNA sequence: TGTGCCAGTACCCCATGGGGCGAAGGGTCACCCCTCCACTTT.

The rearrangement joins TRBV7-2 to TRBJ1-6; perhaps TRBD1 as D (5 bases). Trimming removed 1 base at V and 6 bases at J, with 10 bases between. CDR3 size: 15 residues. Germline values: CDR1 SGHTA, CDR2 FQGNSA. The DNA of the CDR3 is TGTGCCAGCAGCTTAGGATGGGGCGGTAATTCACCCCTCCACTTT. Residues: CASSLGWGGNSPLHF.

The chain has TRBV3-1 (or the pseudogene TRBV3-2) and TRBJ2-5; no reliable D call. Germline CDR1 and CDR2: LGHDT and YNNKEL (reference sequence). Trimming left V 0 bases short and J 4 bases short, with 12 bases between. The CDR3 has 15 amino acids. CDR3 in amino acids: CASSQERVGGETQYF. CDR3 sequence (DNA): TGTGCCAGCAGCCAAGAACGGGTCGGTGGAGAGACCCAGTACTTC.

The chain couples TRBV19 to TRBJ2-3; TRBD2 matches at 11 bases. Looked up from germline, CDR1 is LNHDA and CDR2 is SQIVND (reference sequence). After removal of 7 bases from V and 2 bases from J, the junction contained 5 bases not matched to a gene. This CDR3 region has 15 residues. The CDR3 nucleotides read TGTGCCAGTAATAGCGGGGGGGGGCACACAGATACGCAGTATTTT. Its translation: CASNSGGGHTDTQYF.

This sequence joins TRBV29-1 and TRBJ2-1; 10 bases agree with TRBD2. With 5 bases clipped from V and 7 bases from J, the junction kept 8 bases outside the gene matches. CDR1 is SQVTM and CDR2 is ANQGSEA in the germline V gene. The CDR3 spans 14 residues. In DNA form, the CDR3 reads TGCAGCGTTCGCCCGGGACTAGCGAGGAATGAGCAGTTCTTC. Encoded protein: CSVRPGLARNEQFF.